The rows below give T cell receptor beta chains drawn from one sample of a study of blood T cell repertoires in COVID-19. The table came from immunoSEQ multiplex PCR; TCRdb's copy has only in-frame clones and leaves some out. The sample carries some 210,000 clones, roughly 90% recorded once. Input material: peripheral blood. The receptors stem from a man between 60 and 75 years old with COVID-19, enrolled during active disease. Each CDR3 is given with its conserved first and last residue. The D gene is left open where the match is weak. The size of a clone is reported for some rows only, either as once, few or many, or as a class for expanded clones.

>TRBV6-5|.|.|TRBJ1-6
CASSYSDTSYNSPLHF
TGTGCCAGCAGTTACTCGGACACGTCCTATAATTCACCCCTCCACTTT
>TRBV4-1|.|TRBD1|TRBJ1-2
CASRKQGAGSGYTF
TGCGCCAGCAGAAAGCAGGGGGCCGGGTCTGGCTACACCTTC
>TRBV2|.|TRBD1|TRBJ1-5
CASSFRQGSNQPQHF
TGTGCCAGCAGTTTCCGACAGGGTTCCAATCAGCCCCAGCATTTT
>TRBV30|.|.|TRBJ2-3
CAWSSGGTDTQYF
TGTGCCTGGAGTTCGGGGGGCACAGATACGCAGTATTTT
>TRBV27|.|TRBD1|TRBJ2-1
CASRPPGTGVVQFF
TGTGCCAGCAGGCCCCCCGGGACAGGGGTTGTGCAGTTCTTC
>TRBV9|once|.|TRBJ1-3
CASSPRQPGNTIYF
TGTGCCAGCAGCCCGCGACAGCCGGGAAACACCATATATTTT
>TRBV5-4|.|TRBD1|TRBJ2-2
CASSSTGGTGGELFF
TGTGCCAGCAGCTCAACAGGGGGAACGGGCGGGGAGCTGTTTTTT
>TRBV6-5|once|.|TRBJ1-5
CASSYGGSNQPQHF
TGTGCCAGCAGTTACGGGGGGAGCAATCAGCCCCAGCATTTT
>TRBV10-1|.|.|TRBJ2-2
CATHNSQTNTGELFF
TGCGCCACCCACAATTCGCAGACGAACACCGGGGAGCTGTTTTTT
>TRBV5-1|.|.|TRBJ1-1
CASSPGVANTEAFF
TGCGCCAGCAGCCCGGGGGTTGCGAACACTGAAGCTTTCTTT
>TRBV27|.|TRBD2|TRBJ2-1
CASRSGLAFYNEQFF
TGTGCCAGCAGGTCCGGACTAGCGTTCTACAATGAGCAGTTCTTC